The 21 T cell receptor beta chains reported below all come from one sample, sequenced in a study of shared clonotypes between healthy human individuals (dated by TCRdb to about 2020). The library was prepared using the immunoSEQ multiplex PCR assay. This is the immuneACCESS table as TCRdb keeps it, with only in-frame sequences that have V and J called. A part of the clones is gone; compared with another copy, unresolved V genes explain less than half, and the rest is unexplained. This sample has under 1,100,000 clones in its table, and approximately 72% of those were observed once. Approximately 1.5% of the sample is taken by the ten largest. The source material was memory CD4+ T cells sorted from blood. In the paper's terms, the cell subset or site label means: CD45RA-negative fraction. These receptors were obtained from a young man in good health.

V usage is TRBV2 and J usage is TRBJ1-2, with a tentative D call TRBD1 (5 bases). The CDR3 sequence is 14 residues long. Trimming shortened V by 5 bases and J by 4 bases, and 14 bases separated the two germline ends. Germline loops: CDR1 SNHLY, CDR2 FYNNEI. The CDR3 spells CASSPRDALYGYTF. The CDR3 bases are TGTGCCAGCAGTCCCCGGGACGCTCTCTATGGCTACACCTTC.

The gene calls are TRBV27 and TRBJ1-1, with a weak D call TRBD1 (6 bases). V lost 3 bases to trimming and J lost 4 bases, with 18 bases between them. CDR1 is MNHEY and CDR2 is SMNVEV in the germline V gene (reference sequence). The CDR3 has 16 amino acids. The CDR3 nucleotides are TGTGCCAGCAGTTTCGCTCCGGGACAAGTAAGCACTGAAGCTTTCTTT. Its protein product is CASSFAPGQVSTEAFF.

Comment on this clone: Compared with germline, one end of the junction differs, possibly owing to a read error. Other DNA sequences of this sample code for an identical CDR3. CDR3: CASSPSGTYTEAFF. In DNA, the CDR3 is TGTGCCAGCAGCCCCTCAGGCACTTACACTGAAGCCTTCTTT. The chain employs TRBV7-9 and TRBJ1-1, with D unclear. Germline loops: CDR1 SEHNR, CDR2 FQNEAQ (reference sequence). The CDR3 loop spans 14 amino acids. Full variable domain (outside the CDR3, taken from reference TRBV7-9 and TRBJ1-1): DTGVSQNPRHKITKRGQNVTFRCDPISEHNRLYWYRQTLGQGPEFLTYFQNEAQLEKSRLLSDRFSAERPKGSFSTLEIQRTEQGDSAMYLCASSPSGTYTEAFFGQGTRLTVV.

The chain uses TRBV5-6 and TRBJ2-7, with a tentative D call TRBD1 (5 bases). The V end was cut by 3 bases, the J end by 0 bases, with 7 bases between. The germline V gene encodes CDR1 SGHDT and CDR2 YYEEEE. The CDR3 length is 13 residues. CDR3 residues: CASSSGSSYEQYF. CDR3 nucleotides: TGTGCCAGCAGCTCAGGGTCCTCCTACGAGCAGTACTTC. Supplemented by reference TRBV5-6 and TRBJ2-7, the full variable domain reads DAGVTQSPTHLIKTRGQQVTLRCSPKSGHDTVSWYQQALGQGPQFIFQYYEEEERQRGNFPDRFSGHQFPNYSSELNVNALLLGDSALYLCASSSGSSYEQYFGPGTRLTVT.

This chain joins TRBV6-6 and TRBJ1-3; the D is unclear. The CDR3 runs to 14 residues. In germline, CDR1 is MNHNY, CDR2 SVGAGI (reference sequence). With 6 bases removed from V and 3 bases from J, the gap between germline ends came to 12 bases. CDR3 coding DNA: TGTGCCAGCAGGCCGATCGGAGATGGAAACACCATATATTTT. It is translated as CASRPIGDGNTIYF.

The chain combines TRBV6-5 with TRBJ1-2; 9 nucleotides line up with TRBD1. This CDR3 region has 14 residues. Trimming at V came to 6 bases and at J to 10 bases, leaving 12 bases not matched to a gene. Germline lookup yields CDR1 MNHEY and CDR2 SVGAGI. The CDR3 spells CASSIKRDRVYYTF. CDR3 nucleotides: TGTGCCAGCAGCATAAAAAGGGACAGGGTATACTACACCTTC.

The V and J genes are TRBV4-3 and TRBJ1-6, with D perhaps TRBD1 (5 bases). Germline CDR1 is LGHNA and CDR2 is YSLEER. V was pared by 1 base and J by 7 bases, with 11 bases between. The CDR3 is 15 amino acids. CDR3 DNA sequence: TGCGCCAGCAGCCAAGGGGCAGGGATAAATTCACCCCTCCACTTT. Protein sequence: CASSQGAGINSPLHF.

The chain combines TRBV5-1 with TRBJ1-6, with D unclear. Germline V gene lookup returns CDR1 SGHRS and CDR2 YFSETQ. V shed 0 bases and J shed 3 bases, with 7 bases lying between them. This CDR3 has 15 amino acids. The CDR3 DNA reads TGCGCCAGCAGCTTGGGTACAGACTATAATTCACCCCTCCACTTT. Translating it yields CASSLGTDYNSPLHF.

The chain couples TRBV10-3 to TRBJ2-7, with D unresolved. The CDR3 has 13 amino acids. CDR1 and CDR2 from the germline V gene are ENHRY and SYGVKD. V was trimmed by 3 bases and J by 3 bases, leaving 9 bases between them. CDR3 protein: CAISDGGYYEQYF. Here the CDR3 DNA reads TGTGCCATCAGTGATGGCGGATACTACGAGCAGTACTTC.

J is TRBJ2-1 and V is TRBV15; 9 bases agree with TRBD1. Losses at the gene ends were 5 bases for V and 2 bases for J; bases not matched to a gene: 7. The V gene's germline CDR1 is LNHNV and CDR2 YYDKDF (reference sequence). The CDR3 has 16 amino acids. The CDR3 sequence: CATSPRGDRAYNEQFF. The CDR3 nucleotides read TGTGCCACCAGCCCCAGGGGGGACAGGGCCTACAATGAGCAGTTCTTC.

The chain recombines TRBV21-1 with TRBJ2-2; the table's TRBD1 call for D was not verified on the DNA. TRBV21-1 is described as a pseudogene. This CDR3 comprises 17 residues. The CDR3 sequence: CASSKALQTLNTGELFF. The CDR3 nucleotides are TGTGCCAGCAGCAAAGCGCTACAGACACTGAACACCGGGGAGCTGTTTTTT.

V is TRBV18 and J is TRBJ2-1; TRBD2 matches at 8 bases. Trimming cost V 6 bases and J 9 bases; bases outside gene matches: 10. Germline V gene sequence: CDR1 KGHSH, CDR2 LQKENI. The CDR3 runs 14 residues. The CDR3 is CASSPESGRGEQFF. In nucleotides, the CDR3 is TGTGCCAGCTCCCCCGAGAGCGGGAGAGGTGAGCAGTTCTTC. Full variable domain (missing parts from reference TRBV18 and TRBJ2-1): NAGVMQNPRHLVRRRGQEARLRCSPMKGHSHVYWYRQLPEEGLKFMVYLQKENIIDESGMPKERFSAEFPKEGPSILRIQQVVRGDSAAYFCASSPESGRGEQFFGPGTRLTVL.

The chain links TRBV9 to TRBJ2-5; D could derive from TRBD1 or TRBD2 (5 bases each). This CDR3 comprises 14 residues. Germline V gene lookup returns CDR1 SGDLS and CDR2 YYNGEE. The germline V and J ends were trimmed by 4 bases and 4 bases, with 14 bases remaining between them. The CDR3 sequence: CASSFGTERETQYF. The CDR3 DNA reads TGTGCCAGCAGCTTCGGGACCGAAAGAGAGACCCAGTACTTC.

The chain has TRBV5-1 and TRBJ1-4; D call uncertain. CDR1 and CDR2 (germline): SGHRS, YFSETQ. The CDR3 has 14 amino acids. Trimming took off 0 bases at V and 7 bases at J, with 10 bases between the two ends. The chain's CDR3 is CASSLGALGEKLFF. CDR3 in DNA: TGCGCCAGCAGCTTGGGGGCCTTGGGTGAAAAACTGTTTTTT.

This clone was counted between two and nine times. The rearrangement uses TRBV6-5 and TRBJ2-2; no clear D. The CDR3 is 12 residues long. V lost 5 bases and J 4 bases, leaving 5 bases between the germline ends. Germline CDR1 reads MNHEY; CDR2 reads SVGAGI. The CDR3 protein is CASSKVTGELFF. The CDR3 DNA follows: TGTGCCAGCAGTAAAGTCACCGGGGAGCTGTTTTTT.

About this clone: Additional DNA sequences in this sample encode the identical CDR3. The chain recombines TRBV5-4 with TRBJ2-5; D unclear. V lost 1 base, J lost 5 bases, and 12 bases lay in between. The length of the CDR3 is 14 residues. Germline CDR1 and CDR2: SGHNT and YYREEE (reference sequence). The chain's CDR3 is CASSLKLGEETQYF. The CDR3 DNA reads as TGTGCCAGCAGCTTGAAATTAGGAGAGGAGACCCAGTACTTC.

V and J are TRBV10-3 and TRBJ2-3; the match to TRBD1 covers 9 bases. There are 13 residues in the CDR3. The trim removed 6 bases at V and 6 bases at J, leaving 4 bases unmatched. Germline V gene sequence: CDR1 ENHRY, CDR2 SYGVKD. The CDR3 DNA reads as TGTGCCATCAGCAGGACAGGGGACGATACGCAGTATTTT. Translation gives CAISRTGDDTQYF.

V and J are TRBV28 and TRBJ2-7; D might be TRBD1 (6 bases). The ends were cut back, 6 bases at V and 3 bases at J, with 15 bases in the middle. The germline V gene encodes CDR1 MDHEN and CDR2 SYDVKM. This CDR3 has 14 amino acids. CDR3 region: CASSRPGHGYEQYF. CDR3 coding DNA: TGTGCCAGCAGCCGACCGGGACACGGCTACGAGCAGTACTTC.

CDR3 sequence (DNA): TGCGCCAGCAGTGACAGGCTAAGCTCCTACGAGCAGTACTTC. Translated: CASSDRLSSYEQYF. The chain is built from TRBV5-1 and TRBJ2-7; a possible D gene is TRBD1 (6 bases). Germline V CDR1 and CDR2: SGHRS, YFSETQ. V lost 5 bases and J lost 0, with 12 bases in between. This CDR3 has 14 amino acids.

The chain links TRBV11-3 to TRBJ2-2; no definite D call. The CDR3 runs 14 residues. V lost 5 bases and J lost 4, with 11 bases in between. In germline, CDR1 is SGHNT, CDR2 YENEEA. The DNA of the CDR3 is TGTGCCAGCAGCCCCCACTCCAGCACCGGGGAGCTGTTTTTT. It codes for CASSPHSSTGELFF.

This chain connects TRBV4-1 to TRBJ1-4; D unresolved. Trimming shortened V by 0 bases and J by 0 bases, and 5 bases separated the two germline ends. This CDR3 is 15 amino acids long. Germline V gene lookup returns CDR1 MGHRA and CDR2 YSYEKL. The CDR3 loop reads CASSQEDATNEKLFF. CDR3 DNA: TGCGCCAGCAGCCAAGAGGACGCAACTAATGAAAAACTGTTTTTT.